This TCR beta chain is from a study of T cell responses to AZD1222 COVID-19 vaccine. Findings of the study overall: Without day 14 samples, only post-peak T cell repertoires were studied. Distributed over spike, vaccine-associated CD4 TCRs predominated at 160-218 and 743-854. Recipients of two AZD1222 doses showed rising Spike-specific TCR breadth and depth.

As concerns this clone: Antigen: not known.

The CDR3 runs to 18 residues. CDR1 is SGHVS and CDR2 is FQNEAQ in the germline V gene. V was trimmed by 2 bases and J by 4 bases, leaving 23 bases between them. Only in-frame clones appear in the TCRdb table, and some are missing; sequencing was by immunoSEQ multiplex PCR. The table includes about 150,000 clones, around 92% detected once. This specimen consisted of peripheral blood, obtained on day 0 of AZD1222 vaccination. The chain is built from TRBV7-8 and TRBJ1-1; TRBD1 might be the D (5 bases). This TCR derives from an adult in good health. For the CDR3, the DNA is TGTGCCAGCAGCTTACCCCGTGGTGATGCGGGGGGTGGCACTGAAGCTTTCTTT. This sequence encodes CASSLPRGDAGGGTEAFF.